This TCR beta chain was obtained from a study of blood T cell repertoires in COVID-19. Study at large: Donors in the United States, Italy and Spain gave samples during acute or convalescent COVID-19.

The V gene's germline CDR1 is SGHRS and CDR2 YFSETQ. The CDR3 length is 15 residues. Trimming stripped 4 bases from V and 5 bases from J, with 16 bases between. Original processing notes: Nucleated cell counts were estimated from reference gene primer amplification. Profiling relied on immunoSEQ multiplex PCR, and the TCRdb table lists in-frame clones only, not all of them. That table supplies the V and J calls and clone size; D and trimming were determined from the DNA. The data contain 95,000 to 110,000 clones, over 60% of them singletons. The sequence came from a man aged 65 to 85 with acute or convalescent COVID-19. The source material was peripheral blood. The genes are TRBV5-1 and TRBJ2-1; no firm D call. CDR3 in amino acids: CASSTLGSTNNEQFF. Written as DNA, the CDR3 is TGCGCCAGCAGCACTCTAGGATCCACCAACAATGAGCAGTTCTTC.